This T cell receptor beta chain was obtained from a study of T cell responses to AZD1222 COVID-19 vaccine. Study-level points and caveats: A mostly white British donor set with more females was recruited, and clonal diversity was possibly underestimated. Dominant at 160-218 and 743-854, vaccine-associated CD4 TCRs also spanned spike.

With respect to this clone: Its antigen is as yet unknown.

Repertoires were generated with immunoSEQ multiplex PCR, while TCRdb's copy carries only in-frame clones and drops some. The table shows around 150,000 clones, with more than 80% occurring only once. This CDR3 has 17 residues. Germline lookup yields CDR1 LNHDA and CDR2 SQIVND (reference sequence). Trimming shortened V by 6 bases and J by 1 base, and 16 bases separated the two germline ends. This clonotype was obtained from an adult who received the MenACWY meningococcal vaccine as a control. Sequences were derived from peripheral blood, sampled 28 days after the second dose of the MenACWY control vaccine. J is TRBJ2-6 and V is TRBV19, with D perhaps matching TRBD2 (6 bases). In DNA form, the CDR3 reads TGTGCCAGTAGCCTAATAATAGGGAGGTCTGGGGCCAACGTCCTGACTTTC. Its protein is CASSLIIGRSGANVLTF.